Below are 19 T cell receptor beta chains sequenced from a single sample in a study of T cells in Graves' hyperthyroidism and ophthalmopathy. Amplification of TCR beta CDR3 regions was performed using RNA transcripts as template. HTBI primers were the set used in a first-round RT-PCR of the TCR CDR3. TCRdb called the multiplex PCR reads again in MiXCR, with one record for every CDR3 protein. The repertoire holds around 350,000 distinct CDR3 sequences, with about 16% as singletons. The specimen was blood. The receptor source for this set is a woman in her sixties with Graves' ophthalmopathy.

In this sample, this clonotype turned up many times. This chain links TRBV14 with TRBJ2-7, with TRBD1 matching 9 bases. Germline CDR1 and CDR2: SGHDN and FVKESK. This CDR3 is built from 17 residues. J lost 2 bases, V lost 1 base, and 9 bases had no gene match. CDR3 nucleotide sequence: TGTGCCAGCAGCCAAGGAAACCGGGACAGGGTTACCTACGAGCAGTACTTC. Amino acid sequence: CASSQGNRDRVTYEQYF.

This clonotype was observed at least ten times. The chain is built from TRBV30 and TRBJ2-7; D is unclear. V lost 3 bases and J 3 bases, leaving 12 bases between the germline ends. This CDR3 spans 13 amino acids. Germline assignment: CDR1 GTSNPN and CDR2 SVGIG (reference sequence). Here the CDR3 reads CAWSGPPDYEQYF. The CDR3 DNA follows: TGTGCCTGGAGCGGGCCCCCTGACTACGAGCAGTACTTC.

This clonotype was seen at least ten times. The V and J genes are TRBV27 and TRBJ2-5; D possibly corresponds to TRBD1 (6 bases). V was clipped by 5 bases and J by 2 bases, with 12 bases between them. Germline-derived CDR1 and CDR2 are MNHEY and SMNVEV (reference sequence). This CDR3 is 14 amino acids long. The CDR3 DNA is TGTGCCAGCAGTCAACAGGGAGTACAAGAGACCCAGTACTTC. Its translation is CASSQQGVQETQYF.

This clonotype was picked up a small number of times. This sequence joins TRBV20-1 and TRBJ2-2; TRBD2 matches at 12 bases. Germline V gene sequence: CDR1 DFQATT, CDR2 SNEGSKA (reference sequence). This CDR3 is built from 15 residues. J was trimmed by 4 bases and V by 5 bases; bases with no gene match: 5. The CDR3 protein is CSAPPSGRATGELFF. CDR3 nucleotide sequence: TGCAGTGCTCCGCCTAGCGGGAGGGCCACCGGGGAGCTGTTTTTT.

This clonotype was recorded at least ten times. The rearrangement uses TRBV27 and TRBJ2-5; D is uncertain. The CDR3 covers 14 residues. Germline assignment: CDR1 MNHEY and CDR2 SMNVEV (reference sequence). V lost 5 bases and J 4 bases, leaving 14 bases between the germline ends. CDR3 sequence: CASSLVGLGETQYF. In DNA form, the CDR3 reads TGTGCCAGCAGTCTAGTCGGTCTGGGAGAGACCCAGTACTTC.

This clonotype was counted at least ten times. The chain joins TRBV4-1 to TRBJ1-5; 9 nucleotides line up with TRBD1. Germline values: CDR1 MGHRA, CDR2 YSYEKL. This CDR3 is built from 16 residues. V dropped 0 bases and J dropped 4; count of bases not matched to a gene: 4. CDR3 in amino acids: CASSQDRTGVNQPQHF. The CDR3 coding sequence is TGCGCCAGCAGCCAAGACCGGACAGGGGTTAATCAGCCCCAGCATTTT.

This clonotype has a count of ten or more. The CDR3 is CASSHSRVAYEQYF. The CDR3 DNA reads as TGTGCCAGCAGTCACTCCCGAGTCGCCTACGAGCAGTACTTC. This sequence joins TRBV28 and TRBJ2-7; D unresolved. Looked up from germline, CDR1 is MDHEN and CDR2 is SYDVKM. V lost 5 bases and J lost 2, with 13 bases in between. This CDR3 has 14 residues.

This clonotype came up many times. The J gene is TRBJ1-5, the V gene TRBV12-3 or TRBV12-4; D unclear. V lost 7 bases, J lost 1 base, and 14 bases lay in between. CDR3 length: 15 residues. The DNA of the CDR3 is TGTGCCAGCATCCTCGGGAGGAGAAGCAATCAGCCCCAGCATTTT. Translated: CASILGRRSNQPQHF.

CDR3 nucleotides: TGTGCCAGCAGTCCCCTACCCCTTCGCGCTTACGAGCAGTACTTC. Translation: CASSPLPLRAYEQYF. The chain employs TRBV27 and TRBJ2-7, with D unresolved. The germline V gene encodes CDR1 MNHEY and CDR2 SMNVEV (reference sequence). There are 15 residues in the CDR3. Trimming removed 5 bases from V and 4 bases from J, with 18 bases in between.

In its sample, this clonotype was seen many times. The genes are TRBV5-1 and TRBJ2-7; TRBD1 matches at 9 bases. Germline V CDR1 and CDR2: SGHRS, YFSETQ. The CDR3 sequence is 14 residues long. Unmatched junction bases numbered 3, after V lost 5 bases and J lost 0 bases. CDR3 nucleotides: TGCGCCAGCAGAACAGGGGGCGCCTCCTACGAGCAGTACTTC. It codes for CASRTGGASYEQYF.

This clonotype has a count of ten or more. The DNA of the CDR3 is TGCAGTGCTAGGGAGGGCACCGGGGAGCTGTTTTTT. Translating it yields CSAREGTGELFF. J is TRBJ2-2 and V is TRBV20-1, with D tentatively TRBD2 (6 bases). Trimming pared 3 bases from V and 4 bases from J, leaving 6 bases between. The germline V gene has CDR1 DFQATT and CDR2 SNEGSKA (reference sequence). The CDR3 runs to 12 residues.

This clonotype was seen many times. The chain recombines TRBV2 with TRBJ1-5; 9 bases line up with TRBD1. The CDR3 extends over 14 amino acids. V lost 6 bases and J lost 1; bases outside the gene matches: 1. Looked up from germline, CDR1 is SNHLY and CDR2 is FYNNEI. CDR3 bases: TGTGCCAGCAGCGGGACAGGGAGCAATCAGCCCCAGCATTTT. Translated, it gives CASSGTGSNQPQHF.

This clonotype has a count of ten or more. The CDR3 nucleotides are TGTGCCAGCAGTGAGGGACAGGGGAGTCTCTACAATGAGCAGTTCTTC. Its translation: CASSEGQGSLYNEQFF. V is TRBV2 and J is TRBJ2-1, with 10 bases aligning to TRBD1. The CDR3 covers 16 residues. Germline loops: CDR1 SNHLY, CDR2 FYNNEI. The trim removed 3 bases at V and 3 bases at J, leaving 5 bases unmatched.

J is TRBJ2-5 and V is TRBV30; 9 bases map to TRBD1. Germline CDR1 and CDR2: GTSNPN and SVGIG (reference sequence). Unmatched junction bases numbered 7, after V lost 0 bases and J lost 5 bases. This CDR3 is 15 amino acids long. Here the CDR3 DNA reads TGTGCCTGGAGTGTAGGGGACAGGGATATGGAGACCCAGTACTTC. The encoded protein is CAWSVGDRDMETQYF. Using reference TRBV30 and TRBJ2-5 for the parts outside the CDR3, the full variable domain is SQTIHQWPATLVQPVGSPLSLECTVEGTSNPNLYWYRQAAGRGLQLLFYSVGIGQISSEVPQNLSASRPQDRQFILSSKKLLLSDSGFYLCAWSVGDRDMETQYFGPGTRLLVL.

This clonotype was found a few times. The CDR3, as DNA: TGTGCCAGCAGTTGGGGGGGACTCACAGATACGCAGTATTTT. It specifies CASSWGGLTDTQYF. The chain joins TRBV6-1 to TRBJ2-3, with 7 bases aligning to TRBD2. The CDR3 runs 14 residues. Germline V gives CDR1 MNHNS, CDR2 SASEGT. The V and J ends lost 5 bases and 2 bases, in that order; junction bases with no gene match: 4.

This clonotype was detected ten times or more. The chain couples TRBV6-2 or TRBV6-3 to TRBJ1-1, with D tentatively TRBD1 (5 bases). The CDR3 sequence is 15 residues long. Germline CDR1 is MNHEY and CDR2 is SVGEGT. The V end lost 4 bases, the J end lost 3 bases, and 15 bases lay between the germline ends. This CDR3 is CASSSAGRSDTEAFF. CDR3 coding DNA: TGTGCCAGCAGTTCGGCAGGGCGGTCGGACACTGAAGCTTTCTTT.

In its sample, this clonotype was seen many times. This chain joins TRBV28 and TRBJ1-2, with 8 bases that match TRBD1. V gave up 7 bases and J gave up 4 bases; unmatched junction bases: 8. This CDR3 region has 14 residues. Germline CDR1 is MDHEN and CDR2 is SYDVKM. The CDR3 protein is CASTSGGAVYGYTF. CDR3 bases: TGTGCCAGCACTTCAGGGGGCGCGGTCTATGGCTACACCTTC.

The chain carries TRBV20-1 and TRBJ2-7; TRBD1 aligns across 7 bases. J lost 3 bases, V lost 8 bases, and 10 bases had no gene match. CDR1 is DFQATT, CDR2 SNEGSKA, per germline (reference sequence). CDR3 length: 13 amino acids. CDR3 region: CSSHRTGIYEQYF. CDR3 nucleotide sequence: TGCAGTTCCCACCGGACAGGAATCTACGAGCAGTACTTC.

V and J are TRBV7-2 and TRBJ2-3; 8 positions agree with TRBD2. V gave up 5 bases and J gave up 6 bases; unmatched junction bases: 10. CDR1 and CDR2 from the germline V gene are SGHTA and FQGNSA. The CDR3 is 15 residues long. The CDR3, as DNA: TGTGCCAGCAGCCGTCCGAGCGGGAGCGGCGATACGCAGTATTTT. This encodes CASSRPSGSGDTQYF.